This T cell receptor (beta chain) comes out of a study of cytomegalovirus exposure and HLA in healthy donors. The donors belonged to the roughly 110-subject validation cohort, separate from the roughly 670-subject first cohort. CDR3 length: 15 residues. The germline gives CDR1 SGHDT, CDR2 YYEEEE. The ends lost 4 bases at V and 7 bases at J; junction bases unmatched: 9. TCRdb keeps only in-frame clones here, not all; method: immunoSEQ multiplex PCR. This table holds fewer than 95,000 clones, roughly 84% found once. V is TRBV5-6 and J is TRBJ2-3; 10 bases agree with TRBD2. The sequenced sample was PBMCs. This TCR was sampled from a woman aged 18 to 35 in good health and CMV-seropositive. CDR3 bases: TGTGCCAGCAGCCTTGGCTCTAGCGGGGGCTATACGCAGTATTTT. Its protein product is CASSLGSSGGYTQYF.